The entry below gives a single TCR beta chain sequence along with its context. The sample is drawn from a study of shared clonotypes between healthy human individuals. Study background: Each donor's CD8 memory used one plate, CD8 naive two, each CD4 subset three.

Germline V gene sequence: CDR1 SQVTM, CDR2 ANQGSEA. Trimming removed 7 bases at V and 1 base at J, with 16 bases between. The CDR3 runs 14 residues. Some clones are missing from TCRdb's copy, which holds only in-frame ones; the method was immunoSEQ multiplex PCR. The table lists a few million clones, over 85% of them singletons. As defined, naive CD8 cells were CD45RO-negative and positively selected for CCR7, with terminally differentiated effector memory CD45RA+ cells excluded. The clonotype comes from a man between 18 and 29 years old in good health. Some clones in this sample may be carry-over from other donors' samples. The sequencing input was naive CD8+ T cells from PBMCs. The V and J genes are TRBV29-1 and TRBJ1-1, with a possible D match to TRBD1 (5 bases). The CDR3 DNA sequence: TGCAGCGCAGCTGGGACGGCTAAGAACACTGAAGCTTTCTTT. It encodes CSAAGTAKNTEAFF.